This T cell receptor (beta chain) came from a study of beta chain features in type 1 diabetes. Study background: Patients shared similar age, gender and cell yields with healthy donors.

Overall study results and limits: Small HLA sub-analyses could not settle whether HLA shapes TCRB rearrangement.

This clone was seen a few times. The antigen is undetermined. A heparinised blood draw that averaged about 120 mL was obtained once from each donor. Sorting of CD4+ naive, central memory, regulatory and stem cell-like memory cells was performed via CD45RO/CCR7/CD25/CD127/CD95/CD27. V was shortened by 6 bases and J by 2 bases, with 11 bases between the two germline ends. The CDR3 has 13 residues. Germline loops: CDR1 GTSNPN, CDR2 SVGIG (reference sequence). Sequenced material consisted of expressed TCRB transcripts (all of the isolated RNA was reverse transcribed). Sequenced by immunoSEQ multiplex PCR; TCRdb stores in-frame clones only, minus some. The data show about 360,000 clones, with around 13% seen just once and 0.017% held by the top ten.

The sequenced sample was naive CD4+ T cells from blood. The receptor was isolated from a man aged 18 to 29 in good health. The gene calls are TRBV30 and TRBJ1-3; no definite D call. This chain's CDR3 is CACALGPGNTIYF. CDR3 nucleotides: TGTGCCTGCGCCCTGGGCCCTGGAAACACCATATATTTT.